A single sample is the source of the 18 T cell receptor beta chains below, sequenced in a study of CD8+ T cells in alopecia areata. cDNA reverse transcribed from extracted RNA served as the sequencing template. Data came from immunoSEQ multiplex PCR; TCRdb stores just in-frame clones and leaves some out. The table records about 150,000 clones, about 59% of them present only once. Stated treatment: oral pan-JAK inhibitor, 5-10 mg twice daily. The sample in question was CD8+ T cells sorted from blood, obtained at week 4, from a patient treated with tofacitinib. These receptors were obtained from a human donor with alopecia areata.

This clone was picked up one time. The genes are TRBV25-1 and TRBJ2-7; 9 bases are a match to TRBD1. The V and J ends lost 2 bases and 4 bases, in that order; junction bases with no gene match: 3. In germline, CDR1 is MGHDK, CDR2 SYGVNS. The CDR3 spans 14 residues. CDR3 nucleotide sequence: TGTGCCAGCAGTGAAGGGACAGGGTTTTACGAGCAGTACTTC. Amino acid sequence: CASSEGTGFYEQYF.

The rearrangement joins TRBV30 to TRBJ1-2, with D possibly matching TRBD1 (5 bases). Between the trimmed V and J ends, which lost 8 bases and 6 bases, there was a span of 16 bases. Germline CDR1 reads GTSNPN; CDR2 reads SVGIG (reference sequence). This CDR3 is built from 12 residues. CDR3 in DNA: TGTGCCGGCGATAGAGGGGTACATGGCTACACCTTC. Protein product: CAGDRGVHGYTF.

The rearrangement links TRBV27 to TRBJ2-5; D not resolved. The CDR3 is 13 amino acids. The V end lost 4 bases, the J end lost 3 bases, and 9 bases lay between the germline ends. Germline lookup yields CDR1 MNHEY and CDR2 SMNVEV (reference sequence). The CDR3 sequence: CASSYDWEETQYF. The CDR3 DNA reads TGTGCCAGCAGTTACGACTGGGAAGAGACCCAGTACTTC.

J is TRBJ1-5 and V is TRBV30, with unresolved D. CDR3 length equals 16 residues. CDR1 is GTSNPN and CDR2 is SVGIG in the germline V gene (reference sequence). V shed 2 bases and J shed 1 base, with 15 bases lying between them. CDR3 sequence reads: CAWSSNPPGSNQPQHF. DNA for the CDR3: TGTGCCTGGAGTTCCAACCCCCCAGGCAGCAATCAGCCCCAGCATTTT.

This clone was seen just once. The chain carries TRBV7-6 and TRBJ1-1; unclear D gene. The V and J ends lost 1 base and 2 bases respectively, with 11 bases between them. The length of the CDR3 is 15 residues. The germline CDR1 and CDR2 sequences are SGHVS and FNYEAQ. The CDR3: CASSLVEPPNTEAFF. CDR3 nucleotides: TGTGCCAGCAGCTTAGTGGAACCTCCCAACACTGAAGCTTTCTTT.

This clone was counted a few times. The V and J genes are TRBV19 and TRBJ1-2; D not certain. Germline V gene lookup returns CDR1 LNHDA and CDR2 SQIVND (reference sequence). This CDR3 spans 11 amino acids. The V end lost 4 bases, the J end lost 4 bases, and 4 bases lay between the germline ends. This chain's CDR3 is CASSNSYGYTF. The CDR3, as DNA: TGTGCCAGTAGTAACAGCTATGGCTACACCTTC. The variable domain in full, with the rest retrieved from reference TRBV19 and TRBJ1-2, is DGGITQSPKYLFRKEGQNVTLSCEQNLNHDAMYWYRQDPGQGLRLIYYSQIVNDFQKGDIAEGYSVSREKKESFPLTVTSAQKNPTAFYLCASSNSYGYTFGSGTRLTVV.

V usage is TRBV29-1 and J usage is TRBJ2-1; D gene uncertain. The CDR3 sequence is 11 residues long. CDR1 and CDR2 (germline): SQVTM, ANQGSEA. V was trimmed by 6 bases and J by 4 bases, leaving 7 bases between them. As DNA, the CDR3 is TGCAGCGTCGAAACATACAATGAGCAGTTCTTC. Its protein product is CSVETYNEQFF.

This clone was picked up a small number of times. Within the sample, other DNA sequences also encode this same CDR3. The chain recombines TRBV30 with TRBJ1-5; 7 bases agree with TRBD1. V lost 3 bases, J lost 5 bases, and 4 bases stayed unmatched. The germline V gene encodes CDR1 GTSNPN and CDR2 SVGIG (reference sequence). The CDR3 totals 13 residues. CDR3 DNA sequence: TGTGCCTGGAGCCGACAGGGTGATCAGCCCCAGCATTTT. It yields the protein CAWSRQGDQPQHF.

The rearrangement uses TRBV4-3 and TRBJ1-2; unclear D gene. CDR1 and CDR2 from the germline V gene are LGHNA and YSLEER. CDR3 size: 14 residues. Trimming removed 1 base at V and 3 bases at J, with 9 bases between. The CDR3 reads CASSQVAVDYGYTF. CDR3 nucleotides: TGCGCCAGCAGCCAAGTGGCGGTAGACTATGGCTACACCTTC.

The rearrangement joins TRBV10-3 to TRBJ2-5, with TRBD1 identical over 10 bases. The CDR3 is 15 residues long. Germline CDR1 reads ENHRY; CDR2 reads SYGVKD. The trim removed 4 bases at V and 4 bases at J, leaving 6 bases unmatched. DNA for the CDR3: TGTGCCATCAGTGCGGACAGGGGGATTGGAGAGACCCAGTACTTC. As protein: CAISADRGIGETQYF.

The count of this clone is one. This chain connects TRBV30 to TRBJ2-3; TRBD1 is a possible D gene (5 bases). Trimming stripped 0 bases from V and 6 bases from J, with 10 bases between. This CDR3 has 13 amino acids. Germline values: CDR1 GTSNPN, CDR2 SVGIG (reference sequence). CDR3 sequence (DNA): TGTGCCTGGAGTGTAATGGGGCCCGATACGCAGTATTTT. Translating gives CAWSVMGPDTQYF.

V gene TRBV5-6 combines with J gene TRBJ2-7, with D perhaps matching TRBD1 (6 bases). The V and J ends lost 0 bases and 3 bases respectively, with 10 bases between them. The CDR3 is 14 amino acids. CDR1 is SGHDT, CDR2 YYEEEE, per germline. CDR3 sequence reads: CASSLGDTYYEQYF. The DNA for the CDR3 is TGTGCCAGCAGCTTGGGGGACACGTACTACGAGCAGTACTTC.

CDR3 DNA: TGCAGCGTTTCCGGGACAGGCTTGACTAGCACAGATACGCAGTATTTT. Its translation: CSVSGTGLTSTDTQYF. The chain is built from TRBV29-1 and TRBJ2-3; TRBD1 matches 8 bases. V lost 5 bases to trimming and J lost 0 bases; unmatched junction nucleotides: 10. CDR3 size: 16 residues. Germline V gene data show CDR1 as SQVTM and CDR2 as ANQGSEA.

The rearrangement links TRBV5-1 to TRBJ1-6; D possibly corresponds to TRBD1 (5 bases). Per the germline V gene, CDR1 is SGHRS and CDR2 is YFSETQ. The CDR3 has 13 residues. V dropped 7 bases and J dropped 10 bases, with 15 bases sitting between them. In nucleotides, the CDR3 is TGCGCCAGCCGCCTTAGGGGCCACTCACCCCTCCACTTT. Translation gives CASRLRGHSPLHF.

The chain uses TRBV27 and TRBJ2-7, with a possible D match to TRBD1 (6 bases). In germline, CDR1 is MNHEY, CDR2 SMNVEV (reference sequence). The CDR3 totals 14 residues. V gave up 0 bases and J gave up 5 bases, with 11 bases separating them. This CDR3 reads CASSLSARGHEQYF. In DNA form, the CDR3 reads TGTGCCAGCAGTTTATCCGCCAGGGGCCACGAGCAGTACTTC.

About this clone: This sample also contains other DNA sequences that code for the same CDR3. This chain joins TRBV30 and TRBJ1-1, with D possibly being TRBD1 (5 bases). Trimming took off 0 bases at V and 5 bases at J, with 10 bases between the two ends. CDR3 length: 13 amino acids. Germline CDR1 and CDR2: GTSNPN and SVGIG (reference sequence). The CDR3 DNA reads TGTGCCTGGAGTGTGGGGGGAAATACTGAAGCTTTCTTT. Translating it yields CAWSVGGNTEAFF.

This clone was seen more than once but under ten times. This chain joins TRBV6-5 and TRBJ2-3, with 8 bases aligning to TRBD2. Germline CDR1 MNHEY, CDR2 SVGAGI. The CDR3 has 15 residues. J gave up 0 bases and V 5 bases, and 4 bases lay outside the gene matches. The CDR3 is CASSGLATSTDTQYF. The DNA for the CDR3 is TGTGCCAGCAGTGGACTAGCTACTAGCACAGATACGCAGTATTTT.

V usage is TRBV7-9 and J usage is TRBJ2-5; possibly TRBD1 for D (5 bases). Germline V lookup: CDR1 SEHNR, CDR2 FQNEAQ (reference sequence). Trimming stripped 6 bases from V and 4 bases from J, with 12 bases between. The CDR3 is 13 residues long. The CDR3 here is CASRLGPGETQYF. In nucleotides, the CDR3 is TGTGCCAGCAGGTTGGGGCCGGGAGAGACCCAGTACTTC. The full variable domain, in which reference TRBV7-9 and TRBJ2-5 provide the parts outside the CDR3, is DTGVSQNPRHKITKRGQNVTFRCDPISEHNRLYWYRQTLGQGPEFLTYFQNEAQLEKSRLLSDRFSAERPKGSFSTLEIQRTEQGDSAMYLCASRLGPGETQYFGPGTRLLVL.